Listed below are T cell receptor beta chains from one sample, sequenced in a study of molecular identifiers for immune sequencing clone quantification. TCRdb itself ran the PCR reads through MiXCR, one entry per CDR3 protein. The table has about half a million distinct CDR3 sequences, around 23% seen once. Sequencing was carried out using naive CD8+ T cells from blood, with Jurkat cell RNA spiked in. These receptors all stem from a human donor in good health. Some libraries in this study had Jurkat cell RNA spiked in. Both conserved end residues are trimmed from each CDR3. Fields, in order: J gene, D gene, V gene, CDR3 protein. A D gene is named only where the DNA matches it firmly.

TRBJ2-1	.	TRBV13	ASSPGPGSHNEQF
TRBJ2-5	.	TRBV12-3/TRBV12-4	ASSASGTRAKETQY
TRBJ2-3	TRBD2	TRBV18	ASSPPGGGVRNTQY
TRBJ2-5	TRBD2	TRBV2	ASSNGLAYQETQY
TRBJ2-7	.	TRBV27	ASSPYRTGSYAPS
TRBJ2-3	TRBD2	TRBV6-2/TRBV6-3	ASSYSIVAGALLTQY
TRBJ2-2	TRBD2	TRBV12-3/TRBV12-4	ASSFFLAGGSNTGELF
TRBJ1-5	.	TRBV5-5	ASSLEGAWGNQPQH
TRBJ1-1	TRBD1	TRBV11-2	ASSFRQGNTEAF
TRBJ1-2	TRBD1	TRBV9	ASSSPGQGPYGYT
TRBJ1-5	.	TRBV27	ASSLTVYSNQPQH
TRBJ2-5	.	TRBV7-6	ASSLARSGGEETQY
TRBJ2-2	.	TRBV6-2/TRBV6-3	ASRDSNTGELF
TRBJ2-7	TRBD1	TRBV20-1	SAKPRQGSEEQY
TRBJ2-3	.	TRBV6-5	ASSPESEENTQY
TRBJ2-7	TRBD1	TRBV6-2/TRBV6-3	ASSYSMARGHHEQY
TRBJ2-3	TRBD2	TRBV20-1	SASLAGIRTDTQY
TRBJ2-2	TRBD1	TRBV9	ASSFLSDRDTGELF
TRBJ1-1	.	TRBV3-1	ASSQDKQGGDTEAF
TRBJ1-5	.	TRBV11-2	ASSLGGAGAIQPQH
TRBJ2-5	TRBD1	TRBV6-1	ASSDWTGEETQY
TRBJ2-4	TRBD1	TRBV20-1	SALDRGQY
TRBJ2-5	.	TRBV20-1	SARGWQQETQY
TRBJ2-4	TRBD2	TRBV30	AWSVIPAGRFKNIQY
TRBJ2-3	TRBD2	TRBV2	ASSPRLAGSTDTQY
TRBJ2-1	.	TRBV12-3/TRBV12-4	ASSRDGGWEQF
TRBJ1-5	.	TRBV19	ASSIGGLPQH
TRBJ1-1	.	TRBV4-1	ASSQDRKEGFPAAF
TRBJ2-4	TRBD2	TRBV27	ASSPISGGAGGNLRTNIQY
TRBJ1-4	TRBD1	TRBV6-5	ASSDRGTYNEELF
TRBJ2-7	.	TRBV4-1	ASSRFAGSLGSYEQY
TRBJ2-7	.	TRBV27	ASGLHGDNSYEQY
TRBJ1-1	TRBD1	TRBV14	ASSPNRQGPRAF
TRBJ1-3	.	TRBV5-4	ASSLVGFGPGNTIY
TRBJ1-4	.	TRBV2	ASSPDASRATNEKLF
TRBJ2-3	TRBD2	TRBV2	ASIGRTSGGASFQDTQY
TRBJ2-7	.	TRBV4-3	ASSPNQHRYEQY
TRBJ2-7	.	TRBV30	AWNPFASSYEQY
TRBJ2-4	.	TRBV6-7	ASSGLAKNIQY
TRBJ2-7	TRBD2	TRBV4-3	SSSREWTSGIGSYEQY
TRBJ2-7	TRBD2	TRBV20-1	SARPSGDLPYEQY
TRBJ1-4	TRBD1	TRBV7-9	ASSLELTGGDEKLF
TRBJ2-1	.	TRBV7-9	ASSPPRRGDEQF
TRBJ2-1	.	TRBV5-1	ASSPGHGEQF
TRBJ1-1	TRBD1	TRBV5-1	ASRPDRSNTEAF